The 31 T cell receptor beta chains below all came from one sample that was sequenced in a study of blood T cell repertoires in COVID-19. The method was immunoSEQ multiplex PCR; TCRdb's version includes in-frame clones alone and lacks a portion of them. The sample lists some 200,000 clones; 70% to 90% were seen once. Sequenced input: peripheral blood. These receptors were obtained from a woman aged 45-59 years with active or convalescent COVID-19.

With regard to this clone: This specimen includes other DNA sequences encoding the same CDR3. V gene TRBV4-1 combines with J gene TRBJ1-4; 8 nucleotides match TRBD1. The J segment lost 8 bases and the V segment lost 0 bases, leaving 8 bases of the junction unmatched. This CDR3 is built from 16 residues. Germline CDR1 MGHRA, CDR2 YSYEKL. The CDR3 protein is CASSQEETGVREKLFF. Written as DNA, the CDR3 is TGCGCCAGCAGCCAAGAGGAGACAGGGGTTCGGGAAAAACTGTTTTTT.

The rearrangement joins TRBV7-7 to TRBJ2-1; TRBD2 matches 8 bases. Germline CDR1 and CDR2: SSHAT and FNYEAQ (reference sequence). There are 15 residues in the CDR3. V trimming: 4 bases; J trimming: 5 bases; junction bases outside the gene matches: 7. The CDR3 protein is CASSYRAGGNNEQFF. The CDR3 DNA sequence: TGTGCCAGCAGCTACCGGGCGGGAGGTAACAATGAGCAGTTCTTC.

The chain uses TRBV6-5 and TRBJ1-1, with D possibly matching TRBD1 (6 bases). The V end lost 4 bases, the J end lost 4 bases, and 10 bases lay between the germline ends. The CDR3 covers 13 residues. Germline V gene lookup returns CDR1 MNHEY and CDR2 SVGAGI. CDR3 residues: CASSSHRATEAFF. In DNA form, the CDR3 reads TGTGCCAGCAGTTCCCACAGGGCCACTGAAGCTTTCTTT.

The chain has TRBV5-4 and TRBJ1-3; 9 bases agree with TRBD1. There are 15 residues in the CDR3. The germline V gene encodes CDR1 SGHNT and CDR2 YYREEE (reference sequence). The V segment lost 4 bases and the J segment 4 bases; nucleotides outside the gene matches: 6. The CDR3 sequence: CASSPDRGTGNTIYF. CDR3 bases: TGTGCCAGCAGCCCGGACAGGGGTACAGGAAACACCATATATTTT. Variable domain in full (rest from reference TRBV5-4 and TRBJ1-3): ETGVTQSPTHLIKTRGQQVTLRCSSQSGHNTVSWYQQALGQGPQFIFQYYREEENGRGNFPPRFSGLQFPNYSSELNVNALELDDSALYLCASSPDRGTGNTIYFGEGSWLTVV.

This chain connects TRBV24-1 to TRBJ2-2; TRBD2 might be the D (6 bases). With 3 bases removed from V and 5 bases from J, the gap between germline ends came to 12 bases. The CDR3 sequence is 15 residues long. The germline V gene encodes CDR1 KGHDR and CDR2 SFDVKD. Here the CDR3 DNA reads TGTGCCACCAGTGATGAGATTCGGGGGACCGGGGAGCTGTTTTTT. Translating gives CATSDEIRGTGELFF.

The chain joins TRBV3-1 (or the pseudogene TRBV3-2) to TRBJ1-1; possibly TRBD1 for D (5 bases). In germline, CDR1 is LGHDT, CDR2 YNNKEL (reference sequence). CDR3 size: 13 residues. The ends were cut back, 7 bases at V and 3 bases at J, with 12 bases in the middle. The CDR3 reads CASNHKGHTEAFF. In DNA form, the CDR3 reads TGTGCCAGCAACCATAAGGGGCACACTGAAGCTTTCTTT.

The chain joins TRBV7-9 to TRBJ1-3, with TRBD1 as a possible D gene (5 bases). The CDR3 spans 17 residues. CDR1 is SEHNR, CDR2 FQNEAQ, per germline (reference sequence). V was shortened by 6 bases and J by 0 bases, with 18 bases between the two germline ends. This chain's CDR3 is CASSFNPGLLSGNTIYF. The CDR3 coding sequence is TGTGCCAGCAGTTTCAACCCGGGACTGCTCTCTGGAAACACCATATATTTT.

The chain is built from TRBV28 and TRBJ2-1; D gene ambiguous. CDR1 and CDR2 (germline): MDHEN, SYDVKM. With 3 bases removed from V and 0 bases from J, the gap between germline ends came to 9 bases. The length of the CDR3 is 15 residues. The CDR3 DNA is TGTGCCAGCAGTTTCCAAGCGATCTCCTACAATGAGCAGTTCTTC. Protein: CASSFQAISYNEQFF.

The chain has TRBV5-6 and TRBJ1-6; 7 nucleotides line up with TRBD1. With 4 bases clipped from V and 4 bases from J, the junction kept 5 bases outside the gene matches. From germline, CDR1 is SGHDT and CDR2 YYEEEE. The CDR3 contains 15 residues. CDR3 nucleotides: TGTGCCAGCAGCCGCGGACAGGTGTATAATTCACCCCTCCACTTT. Translating it yields CASSRGQVYNSPLHF.

The chain carries TRBV28 and TRBJ1-6; tentatively, D is TRBD1 (5 bases). The CDR3 extends over 13 amino acids. Trimming removed 2 bases at V and 9 bases at J, with 8 bases between. Germline V gene sequence: CDR1 MDHEN, CDR2 SYDVKM. The CDR3 protein is CASSLLGASPLHF. In DNA form, the CDR3 reads TGTGCCAGCAGTTTACTAGGGGCTTCACCCCTCCACTTT.

The chain links TRBV5-4 to TRBJ1-3; 8 bases match TRBD1. Germline V lookup: CDR1 SGHNT, CDR2 YYREEE (reference sequence). The V gene end was trimmed by 0 bases and the J gene end by 3 bases; junction bases not matched to a gene: 8. The CDR3 is made up of 17 amino acids. Here the CDR3 DNA reads TGTGCCAGCAGCTTGGGGGGGACAGGTCTTTTTGGAAACACCATATATTTT. It codes for CASSLGGTGLFGNTIYF.

This chain connects TRBV28 to TRBJ2-7; 9 nucleotides agree with TRBD1. Germline CDR1 is MDHEN and CDR2 is SYDVKM. J gave up 6 bases and V 3 bases, and 6 bases lay outside the gene matches. The CDR3 length is 14 residues. DNA for the CDR3: TGTGCCAGCAGTTTCTGGGACAGGGCAGGCGAGCAGTACGTC. Amino acid sequence: CASSFWDRAGEQYV.

This chain connects TRBV2 to TRBJ1-5; D is undetermined. The CDR3 sequence is 15 residues long. The germline CDR1 and CDR2 sequences are SNHLY and FYNNEI. Trimming left V 0 bases short and J 6 bases short, with 12 bases between. CDR3 region: CASSEAGRVIQPQHF. The CDR3, as DNA: TGTGCCAGCAGTGAAGCGGGGAGAGTGATTCAGCCCCAGCATTTT.

The genes are TRBV11-3 and TRBJ1-3; 8 bases agree with TRBD1. This CDR3 is 15 amino acids long. Germline V gene sequence: CDR1 SGHNT, CDR2 YENEEA. The ends lost 5 bases at V and 4 bases at J; junction bases unmatched: 7. In DNA, the CDR3 is TGTGCCAGCAGCCCGGGACAGGTCGGCGGAAACACCATATATTTT. This gives the protein CASSPGQVGGNTIYF.

The chain combines TRBV7-7 with TRBJ2-3, with D possibly matching TRBD1 (6 bases). V was pared by 2 bases and J by 0 bases, with 15 bases between. The germline CDR1 and CDR2 sequences are SSHAT and FNYEAQ (reference sequence). This CDR3 is 17 amino acids long. DNA for the CDR3: TGTGCCAGCAGCTTACTCCTACAGGGAACTAGCACAGATACGCAGTATTTT. Translated, it gives CASSLLLQGTSTDTQYF.

This clone has more than one count but fewer than ten. The rearrangement joins TRBV28 to TRBJ1-1; D unclear. The CDR3 contains 14 residues. With 7 bases removed from V and 2 bases from J, the gap between germline ends came to 14 bases. Germline lookup yields CDR1 MDHEN and CDR2 SYDVKM. The CDR3 region has the DNA TGTGCCAGCACCCGGCGCGGGAGTAACACTGAAGCTTTCTTT. Translation gives CASTRRGSNTEAFF.

This clone was recorded only once. This sequence joins TRBV11-2 and TRBJ2-7, with D possibly being TRBD1 (6 bases). The CDR3 contains 15 residues. Germline-derived CDR1 and CDR2 are SGHAT and FQNNGV. V gave up 6 bases and J gave up 5 bases, with 20 bases separating them. DNA for the CDR3: TGTGCCAGCAGTCGTATGGGGGCAGGTAACCACGAGCAGTACGTC. It yields the protein CASSRMGAGNHEQYV.

This sequence joins TRBV28 and TRBJ2-2; 7 positions agree with TRBD2. CDR1 is MDHEN and CDR2 is SYDVKM in the germline V gene. This CDR3 is 18 amino acids long. The V and J ends lost 5 bases and 1 base, in that order; junction bases with no gene match: 13. Here the CDR3 reads CASSQFSRASGNTGELFF. In nucleotides, the CDR3 is TGTGCCAGCAGTCAATTTAGTAGGGCTAGCGGGAACACCGGGGAGCTGTTTTTT.

This chain joins TRBV5-1 and TRBJ1-5, with D tentatively TRBD1 (6 bases). The CDR3 covers 14 residues. V lost 0 bases to trimming and J lost 6 bases, with 10 bases between them. Germline CDR1 reads SGHRS; CDR2 reads YFSETQ. CDR3 DNA sequence: TGCGCCAGCAGCTTGGGAGGACAGTTTCAGCCCCAGCATTTT. It translates to CASSLGGQFQPQHF.

The chain combines TRBV19 with TRBJ2-2, with D possibly matching TRBD1 (5 bases). The CDR3 runs 15 residues. The V gene's germline CDR1 is LNHDA and CDR2 SQIVND (reference sequence). V lost 4 bases to trimming and J lost 1 base, with 10 bases between them. The CDR3, as DNA: TGTGCCAGTAGTAGGTCAGGGTTGAACACCGGGGAGCTGTTTTTT. This encodes CASSRSGLNTGELFF.

This sequence joins TRBV18 and TRBJ1-5; D remains unclear. The V gene lost 3 bases and the J gene lost 4 bases, with 7 bases spanning the gap. The CDR3 loop spans 13 amino acids. Germline V CDR1 and CDR2: KGHSH, LQKENI. The CDR3 sequence is CASSPSLNQPQHF. In nucleotides, the CDR3 is TGTGCCAGCTCACCCTCCCTAAATCAGCCCCAGCATTTT. Complete variable domain (other parts from reference TRBV18 and TRBJ1-5): NAGVMQNPRHLVRRRGQEARLRCSPMKGHSHVYWYRQLPEEGLKFMVYLQKENIIDESGMPKERFSAEFPKEGPSILRIQQVVRGDSAAYFCASSPSLNQPQHFGDGTRLSIL.

This clone occurred once. The chain carries TRBV7-9 and TRBJ1-1; TRBD1 agrees at 7 bases. Germline assignment: CDR1 SEHNR and CDR2 FQNEAQ (reference sequence). Unmatched junction bases numbered 15, after V lost 4 bases and J lost 4 bases. The CDR3 consists of 17 residues. The CDR3 sequence is CASSYAPKQGLITEAFF. CDR3 nucleotides: TGTGCCAGCAGCTATGCACCGAAACAGGGGTTGATCACTGAAGCTTTCTTT.

This sequence joins TRBV6-1 and TRBJ1-6, with 7 positions matching TRBD1. This CDR3 is 16 amino acids long. V gave up 2 bases and J gave up 4 bases; unmatched junction bases: 5. CDR1 is MNHNS, CDR2 SASEGT, per germline. The CDR3 sequence: CASSEPRGQYNSPLHF. CDR3 DNA sequence: TGTGCCAGCAGTGAACCCCGGGGACAGTATAATTCACCCCTCCACTTT.

In this sample, this clone turned up once. The chain links TRBV3-1 (or the pseudogene TRBV3-2) to TRBJ2-2; 8 bases are shared with TRBD2. The V segment lost 4 bases and the J segment 2 bases; nucleotides outside the gene matches: 6. This CDR3 comprises 16 residues. CDR1 and CDR2 from the germline V gene are LGHDT and YNNKEL (reference sequence). CDR3: CASSRPGLDNTGELFF. The CDR3 bases are TGTGCCAGCAGCCGCCCGGGACTAGACAACACCGGGGAGCTGTTTTTT.

The J gene is TRBJ2-5, the V gene TRBV5-5, with D maybe TRBD2 (6 bases). V was clipped by 5 bases and J by 5 bases, with 16 bases between them. The CDR3 is 14 amino acids. Looked up from germline, CDR1 is SGHKS and CDR2 is YYEKEE (reference sequence). CDR3 protein: CASSSPKEGETQYF. In DNA form, the CDR3 reads TGTGCCAGCAGTTCTCCCAAGGAGGGGGAGACCCAGTACTTC.

The J gene is TRBJ2-3, the V gene TRBV25-1; 9 positions match TRBD1. The CDR3 length is 16 residues. Unmatched junction bases numbered 9, after V lost 4 bases and J lost 4 bases. Germline CDR1 and CDR2: MGHDK and SYGVNS. CDR3 nucleotides: TGTGCCAGCAGTGCAAACCCCGGGACAGGGTCAGATACGCAGTATTTT. Translating it yields CASSANPGTGSDTQYF.

The genes are TRBV6-5 and TRBJ1-2; 9 bases are a match to TRBD1. This CDR3 comprises 14 residues. Trimming at V came to 6 bases and at J to 4 bases, leaving 6 bases not matched to a gene. The germline gives CDR1 MNHEY, CDR2 SVGAGI. For the CDR3, the DNA is TGTGCCAGCAGGGGACAGGGTCGGGGCTATGGCTACACCTTC. Translating gives CASRGQGRGYGYTF.

The CDR3 is CASSKRDRGMDPTQHF. CDR3 nucleotide sequence: TGTGCCAGTAGTAAAAGGGACAGGGGAATGGATCCGACCCAGCATTTT. This chain connects TRBV19 to TRBJ1-5, with 10 bases lining up with TRBD1. The CDR3 is made up of 16 amino acids. Per germline, CDR1 LNHDA and CDR2 SQIVND (reference sequence). With V trimmed by 4 bases and J by 11 bases, 14 bases remained unmatched.

The rearrangement joins TRBV7-2 to TRBJ2-1, with 8 bases fitting TRBD2. The CDR3 has 13 amino acids. The V gene end was trimmed by 5 bases and the J gene end by 4 bases; junction bases not matched to a gene: 1. The V gene's germline CDR1 is SGHTA and CDR2 FQGNSA. The CDR3 sequence: CASSGGGYNEQFF. As DNA, the CDR3 is TGTGCCAGCAGCGGCGGGGGGTACAATGAGCAGTTCTTC.

The chain combines TRBV29-1 with TRBJ1-1, with TRBD1 as a possible D gene (6 bases). The CDR3 totals 14 residues. V lost 4 bases and J lost 6, with 18 bases in between. Germline CDR1 is SQVTM and CDR2 is ANQGSEA. CDR3 in DNA: TGCAGCGTTGTAGAGGGGGGACCCGCGGCTGAAGCTTTCTTT. Amino acid sequence: CSVVEGGPAAEAFF.

CDR3 nucleotides: TGTGCCAGCAGATCTGGACAGGTGAATTCACCCCTCCACTTT. This codes for CASRSGQVNSPLHF. The J gene is TRBJ1-6, the V gene TRBV28; 7 bases map to TRBD1. Germline CDR1 is MDHEN and CDR2 is SYDVKM. V dropped 6 bases and J dropped 7; count of bases not matched to a gene: 6. This CDR3 has 14 residues.